The clone carrying this T cell receptor beta chain came up once. The data were obtained in a study of control samples from healthy donors and cancer patients. Here immunoSEQ multiplex PCR was the method, and the copy in TCRdb shows in-frame clones only, minus some. Of some 130,000 clones in the sample, approximately 92% were seen once. Germline CDR1 SGDLS, CDR2 YYNGEE. V was pared by 4 bases and J by 2 bases, with 4 bases of the junction left unmatched. The CDR3 sequence is 14 residues long. The sequenced material came from blood. The sequence was collected from a man in his forties in good health. V is TRBV9 and J is TRBJ2-5; 8 nucleotides align to TRBD1. CDR3: CASSRGQAQETQYF. In DNA, the CDR3 is TGTGCCAGCAGCCGGGGACAGGCTCAAGAGACCCAGTACTTC.